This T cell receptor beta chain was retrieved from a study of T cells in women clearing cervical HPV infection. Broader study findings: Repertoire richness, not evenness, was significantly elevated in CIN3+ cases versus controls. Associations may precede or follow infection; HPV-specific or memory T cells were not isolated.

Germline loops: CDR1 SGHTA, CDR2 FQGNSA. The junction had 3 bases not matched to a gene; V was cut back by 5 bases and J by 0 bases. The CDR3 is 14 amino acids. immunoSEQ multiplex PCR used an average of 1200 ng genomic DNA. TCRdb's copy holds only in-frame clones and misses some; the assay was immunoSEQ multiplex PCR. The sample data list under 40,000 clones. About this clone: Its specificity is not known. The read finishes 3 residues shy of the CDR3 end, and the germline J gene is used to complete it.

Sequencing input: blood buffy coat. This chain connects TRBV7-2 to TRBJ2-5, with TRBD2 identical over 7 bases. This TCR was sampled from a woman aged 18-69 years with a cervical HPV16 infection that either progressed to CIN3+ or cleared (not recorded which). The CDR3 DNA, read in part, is TGTGCCAGCAGCAGCGGGGATCACCAAGAGACC. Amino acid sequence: CASSSGDHQET. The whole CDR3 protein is CASSSGDHQETQYF. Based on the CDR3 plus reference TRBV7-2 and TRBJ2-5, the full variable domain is GAGVSQSPSNKVTEKGKDVELRCDPISGHTALYWYRQSLGQGLEFLIYFQGNSAPDKSGLPSDRFSAERTGGSVSTLTIQRTQQEDSAVYLCASSSGDHQETQYFGPGTRLLVL.